This T cell receptor beta chain was documented in a study of T cells in Graves' hyperthyroidism and ophthalmopathy. This clonotype came up a few times. Uncontrolled infection, other autoimmune disease, pregnancy or lactation barred patients from enrollment. Germline CDR1 MNHEY, CDR2 SVGEGT. This CDR3 has 14 amino acids. V dropped 2 bases and J dropped 0 bases, with 7 bases sitting between them. Amplified regions were TCR beta CDR3 sequences from RNA transcripts. A first-round RT-PCR of the TCR CDR3 used the HTBI primer set. TCRdb passed the multiplex PCR reads through MiXCR, listing each CDR3 protein once. The sample has around 610,000 distinct CDR3 sequences; about 15% are singletons.

The TCR was taken from a woman aged 40 to 50 with Graves' ophthalmopathy. This chain uses TRBV6-2 or TRBV6-3 with TRBJ1-1; D gene uncertain. The sample comprised blood. CDR3 residues: CASSYMGLNTEAFF. In DNA form, the CDR3 reads TGTGCCAGCAGTTACATGGGGTTGAACACTGAAGCTTTCTTT.